One sample yielded the 17 T cell receptor beta chains listed below, sequenced in a study of cytomegalovirus exposure and HLA in healthy donors. The PCR ran on 60 Vbeta and 13 Jbeta primers. Repertoires were generated with immunoSEQ multiplex PCR, while TCRdb's copy carries only in-frame clones and drops some. Among 100,000 to 150,000 clones listed, more than 65% were seen once. The sequenced sample consisted of PBMCs. These TCRs come from a woman aged 60 to 75 in good health and CMV-seropositive.

V usage is TRBV28 and J usage is TRBJ1-2, with D unclear. This CDR3 region has 12 residues. Germline assignment: CDR1 MDHEN and CDR2 SYDVKM. Trimming took 3 bases from V and 5 from J, leaving 7 bases between them. For the CDR3, the DNA is TGTGCCAGCAGTTTCGGCGGGTATGGCTACACCTTC. Translation gives CASSFGGYGYTF.

The V gene is TRBV11-3, the J gene TRBJ2-3, with 11 bases that match TRBD2. The CDR3 has 18 amino acids. Germline values: CDR1 SGHNT, CDR2 YENEEA. The ends lost 1 base at V and 5 bases at J; junction bases unmatched: 11. CDR3 nucleotide sequence: TGTGCCAGCAGCTTAGGGTCCGTAGCGGGGGGGCCACAAGATACGCAGTATTTT. Translated, it gives CASSLGSVAGGPQDTQYF.

The chain links TRBV5-1 to TRBJ1-3; the match to TRBD1 covers 7 bases. The CDR3 is 15 residues long. V shed 4 bases, J shed 2 bases, and the junction held 6 bases outside the gene matches. Germline V gene lookup returns CDR1 SGHRS and CDR2 YFSETQ. CDR3 bases: TGCGCCAGCAGCGGAACAGGGGTGGCTGGAAACACCATATATTTT. Its protein product is CASSGTGVAGNTIYF.

The sample holds one count of this clone. The chain carries TRBV15 and TRBJ1-6; D unresolved. The CDR3 runs to 15 residues. In germline, CDR1 is LNHNV, CDR2 YYDKDF (reference sequence). The V end lost 0 bases, the J end lost 10 bases, and 13 bases lay between the germline ends. The CDR3 reads CATSRDARQRSPLHF. The DNA of the CDR3 is TGTGCCACCAGCAGAGATGCGAGGCAGCGATCACCCCTCCACTTT.

The chain joins TRBV29-1 to TRBJ1-1, with D possibly TRBD1 on 5 matching bases. V was trimmed by 7 bases and J by 1 base, leaving 16 bases between them. Germline-derived CDR1 and CDR2 are SQVTM and ANQGSEA. This CDR3 is 14 amino acids long. CDR3 DNA: TGCAGCGCCGAAATGGAGGGGTGGAACACTGAAGCTTTCTTT. The encoded protein is CSAEMEGWNTEAFF.

The chain employs TRBV18 and TRBJ2-5; a possible D gene is TRBD2 (6 bases). Trimming took off 1 base at V and 4 bases at J, with 13 bases between the two ends. The CDR3 is 15 residues long. Germline V CDR1 and CDR2: KGHSH, LQKENI. The CDR3 spells CASSPLPGERETQYF. In DNA, the CDR3 is TGTGCCAGCTCACCACTACCGGGGGAGAGAGAGACCCAGTACTTC.

In its sample, this clone was seen a few times. The chain carries TRBV19 and TRBJ1-4; possibly TRBD1 for D (5 bases). Germline V CDR1 and CDR2: LNHDA, SQIVND (reference sequence). CDR3 size: 16 residues. With 3 bases removed from V and 4 bases from J, the gap between germline ends came to 15 bases. CDR3 in amino acids: CASSIRGGYGNEKLFF. The CDR3, as DNA: TGTGCCAGTAGTATCCGGGGGGGTTATGGTAATGAAAAACTGTTTTTT.

The V and J genes are TRBV7-2 and TRBJ1-6; possibly TRBD1 for D (5 bases). V was trimmed by 2 bases and J by 7 bases, leaving 9 bases between them. Germline V CDR1 and CDR2: SGHTA, FQGNSA. CDR3 length: 14 amino acids. The CDR3 here is CASSLNRINSPLHF. The DNA for the CDR3 is TGTGCCAGCAGCTTAAACAGGATAAATTCACCCCTCCACTTT.

This clone was recorded only once. The chain links TRBV6-6 to TRBJ2-1; D is undetermined. Looked up from germline, CDR1 is MNHNY and CDR2 is SVGAGI (reference sequence). This CDR3 is built from 12 residues. V gave up 7 bases and J gave up 3 bases, with 7 bases separating them. The CDR3 nucleotides are TGTGCCAGCACCCCTAACTACAATGAGCAGTTCTTC. This encodes CASTPNYNEQFF.

This rearrangement joins TRBV4-3 to TRBJ2-1; D not resolved. Germline CDR1 is LGHNA and CDR2 is YSLEER. Trimming stripped 0 bases from V and 0 bases from J, with 6 bases between. The length of the CDR3 is 15 residues. This CDR3 reads CASSQDSNSYNEQFF. In nucleotides, the CDR3 is TGCGCCAGCAGCCAAGACAGTAACTCCTACAATGAGCAGTTCTTC.

V usage is TRBV7-2 and J usage is TRBJ1-2; 11 positions agree with TRBD1. Germline V gives CDR1 SGHTA, CDR2 FQGNSA. V lost 0 bases, J lost 8 bases, and 2 bases stayed unmatched. The CDR3 length is 14 residues. CDR3 loop: CASSLAGQGGGYTF. CDR3 coding DNA: TGTGCCAGCAGCTTAGCGGGACAGGGGGGCGGCTACACCTTC.

In nucleotides, the CDR3 is TGCGCCAGCAGCCAAGCCGGGACAGGGGGTGGCTACACCTTC. As protein: CASSQAGTGGGYTF. This sequence joins TRBV5-1 and TRBJ1-2, with 11 bases fitting TRBD1. The CDR3 is 14 amino acids. The V gene's germline CDR1 is SGHRS and CDR2 YFSETQ. With V trimmed by 4 bases and J by 7 bases, 6 bases remained unmatched.

The rearrangement links TRBV7-9 to TRBJ1-2; D call uncertain. Trimming took off 2 bases at V and 4 bases at J, with 8 bases between the two ends. The germline CDR1 and CDR2 sequences are SEHNR and FQNEAQ (reference sequence). The CDR3 has 13 amino acids. The CDR3 sequence is CASSLTPGYGYTF. CDR3 nucleotide sequence: TGTGCCAGCAGCTTAACGCCCGGCTATGGCTACACCTTC.

This chain connects TRBV28 to TRBJ1-5; 8 bases align to TRBD1. The CDR3 has 14 residues. The germline V gene encodes CDR1 MDHEN and CDR2 SYDVKM. With 6 bases clipped from V and 2 bases from J, the junction kept 3 bases outside the gene matches. This CDR3 is CASSLTGGNQPQHF. Written as DNA, the CDR3 is TGTGCCAGCAGCCTGACAGGGGGCAATCAGCCCCAGCATTTT.

This clone has just a few counts. The V gene is TRBV5-1, the J gene TRBJ2-7; 8 bases fit TRBD1. J lost 3 bases, V lost 0 bases, and 5 bases had no gene match. Germline lookup yields CDR1 SGHRS and CDR2 YFSETQ. The CDR3 extends over 15 amino acids. The CDR3 region is CASSLALTGVYEQYF. CDR3 nucleotide sequence: TGCGCCAGCAGCTTGGCCTTGACAGGGGTCTACGAGCAGTACTTC.

The rearrangement joins TRBV7-2 to TRBJ2-3, with 12 bases that match TRBD2. Germline V gene sequence: CDR1 SGHTA, CDR2 FQGNSA. J gave up 6 bases and V 4 bases, and 5 bases lay outside the gene matches. CDR3 size: 15 residues. Here the CDR3 reads CASSWTSGNQDTQYF. The DNA for the CDR3 is TGTGCCAGCAGCTGGACTAGCGGGAATCAGGATACGCAGTATTTT.

The chain combines TRBV9 with TRBJ2-1, with 8 bases that match TRBD2. The CDR3 runs to 15 residues. V trimming: 0 bases; J trimming: 5 bases; junction bases outside the gene matches: 4. CDR1 SGDLS and CDR2 YYNGEE come from the germline V gene. CDR3 region: CASSVAGGPDNEQFF. The CDR3 DNA sequence: TGTGCCAGCAGCGTAGCGGGAGGGCCCGACAATGAGCAGTTCTTC.